This is a list of T cell receptor beta chains from one sample in a study of blood T cell repertoires in COVID-19. Assay: immunoSEQ multiplex PCR; the TCRdb copy retains only in-frame clones and omits some. The data hold 320,000 or so clones, with around 85% observed a single time. Sequenced sample: PBMCs or T cells enriched from blood (not recorded which). Receptors originate from a woman aged 30 to 39 who had been exposed to COVID-19. CDR3s include the opening cysteine and the closing phenylalanine or tryptophan. D genes are given only for firm matches. Part of the rows lack a size; the others show once, few, many or a class for expanded clones.

d_call: TRBD2
clone_size: .
v_call: TRBV7-2
j_call: TRBJ2-7
cdr3_nt: TGTGCCAGCAGCTTAACTAGCGGGAGGTCGAACGAGCAGTACTTC
cdr3_aa: CASSLTSGRSNEQYF

d_call: .
clone_size: .
v_call: TRBV29-1
j_call: TRBJ2-1
cdr3_nt: TGCAGCGTTGAGGGGGGAGTTGTCTACAATGAGCAGTTCTTC
cdr3_aa: CSVEGGVVYNEQFF

d_call: .
clone_size: .
v_call: TRBV5-1
j_call: TRBJ2-3
cdr3_nt: TGCGCCAGCAGTCCCTCACTAGGCTATACGCAGTATTTT
cdr3_aa: CASSPSLGYTQYF

d_call: .
clone_size: .
v_call: TRBV5-1
j_call: TRBJ2-7
cdr3_nt: TGCGCCAGCAGCTTGGAACTAGATGGTTACGAGCAGTACTTC
cdr3_aa: CASSLELDGYEQYF

d_call: TRBD1
clone_size: once
v_call: TRBV5-4
j_call: TRBJ2-5
cdr3_nt: TGTGCCAGCAGCCAGGACAGGGGGACGGGGGAGACCCAGTACTTC
cdr3_aa: CASSQDRGTGETQYF

d_call: .
clone_size: .
v_call: TRBV10-3
j_call: TRBJ1-4
cdr3_nt: TGTGCCATCAGTGGCGATCGGGATGGGCATGAAAAACTGTTTTTT
cdr3_aa: CAISGDRDGHEKLFF

d_call: .
clone_size: .
v_call: TRBV11-2
j_call: TRBJ2-3
cdr3_nt: TGTGCCAGCAGCTTTCTAGCTGATACGCAGTATTTT
cdr3_aa: CASSFLADTQYF

d_call: .
clone_size: .
v_call: TRBV4-1
j_call: TRBJ2-2
cdr3_nt: TGCGCCAGCAGCCAAGAGCCAGGGAACACCGGGGAGCTGTTTTTT
cdr3_aa: CASSQEPGNTGELFF

d_call: .
clone_size: once
v_call: TRBV10-1
j_call: TRBJ2-1
cdr3_nt: TGCGCCAGCAGTGATAATCACAGGGTGGGAGGGGAGCAGTTCTTC
cdr3_aa: CASSDNHRVGGEQFF

d_call: .
clone_size: .
v_call: TRBV19
j_call: TRBJ2-4
cdr3_nt: TGTGCCAGTAGTAAGGGCAGGGGATTAGGAGCCAAAAACATTCAGTACTTC
cdr3_aa: CASSKGRGLGAKNIQYF

d_call: .
clone_size: .
v_call: TRBV5-4
j_call: TRBJ1-1
cdr3_nt: TGTGCCAGCAGCTTAAAAGGGACATCGAACACTGAAGCTTTCTTT
cdr3_aa: CASSLKGTSNTEAFF

d_call: .
clone_size: .
v_call: TRBV28
j_call: TRBJ1-3
cdr3_nt: TGTGCCAGCAGCTTTTCTTCTGGAAACACCATATATTTT
cdr3_aa: CASSFSSGNTIYF

d_call: .
clone_size: .
v_call: TRBV4-1
j_call: TRBJ2-1
cdr3_nt: TGCGCCAGCAGCCGCGTGGGGGCGATACACGAAGGTGAGCAGTTCTTC
cdr3_aa: CASSRVGAIHEGEQFF

d_call: TRBD1
clone_size: once
v_call: TRBV29-1
j_call: TRBJ1-2
cdr3_nt: TGCAGCGTTGGGACAGGGGTGGCCTCCTATGGCTACACCTTC
cdr3_aa: CSVGTGVASYGYTF

d_call: .
clone_size: .
v_call: TRBV20-1
j_call: TRBJ1-2
cdr3_nt: TGCAGTGCTAGCAACCAGGTTGGCTACACCTTC
cdr3_aa: CSASNQVGYTF

d_call: .
clone_size: few
v_call: TRBV20-1
j_call: TRBJ2-7
cdr3_nt: TGCAGTGCTTTACGGGTTTGGGAGCAGTACTTC
cdr3_aa: CSALRVWEQYF

d_call: .
clone_size: .
v_call: TRBV7-3
j_call: TRBJ2-3
cdr3_nt: TGTGCCAGCAGCTTCAGCGGTTCTAGCACAGATACGCAGTATTTT
cdr3_aa: CASSFSGSSTDTQYF

d_call: TRBD2
clone_size: .
v_call: TRBV28
j_call: TRBJ2-2
cdr3_nt: TGTGCCACCAATCTAGCGGGGGGCTCGAACACCGGGGAGCTGTTTTTT
cdr3_aa: CATNLAGGSNTGELFF

d_call: .
clone_size: once
v_call: TRBV2
j_call: TRBJ1-3
cdr3_nt: TGTGCCAGCAGCACGGAGGGAAACACCATATATTTT
cdr3_aa: CASSTEGNTIYF

d_call: TRBD1
clone_size: once
v_call: TRBV7-3
j_call: TRBJ2-3
cdr3_nt: TGTGCCAGCAGCGCGACAGGGGGCGTCACAGATACGCAGTATTTT
cdr3_aa: CASSATGGVTDTQYF

d_call: TRBD1
clone_size: .
v_call: TRBV7-3
j_call: TRBJ1-6
cdr3_nt: TGTGCCAGCAGCTTAGCCCGGGCGGCAGGGGGAAATTCACCCCTCCACTTT
cdr3_aa: CASSLARAAGGNSPLHF

d_call: TRBD1
clone_size: once
v_call: TRBV28
j_call: TRBJ1-1
cdr3_nt: TGTGCCAGCAGTTCCACCCAACAGGGGTCCACTGAAGCTTTCTTT
cdr3_aa: CASSSTQQGSTEAFF

d_call: .
clone_size: .
v_call: TRBV4-3
j_call: TRBJ2-7
cdr3_nt: TGCGCCAGCAGCCAAGGTTGGGGAGTTTACGAGCAGTACTTC
cdr3_aa: CASSQGWGVYEQYF

d_call: .
clone_size: few
v_call: TRBV11-2
j_call: TRBJ2-3
cdr3_nt: TGTGCCAGCAGCCAAAACCGGGCGGGAGATACGCAGTATTTT
cdr3_aa: CASSQNRAGDTQYF

d_call: .
clone_size: few
v_call: TRBV15
j_call: TRBJ1-4
cdr3_nt: TGTGCCACCAGCAGAGATAAGGGGTTTAATGAAAAACTGTTTTTT
cdr3_aa: CATSRDKGFNEKLFF

d_call: TRBD2
clone_size: .
v_call: TRBV27
j_call: TRBJ2-1
cdr3_nt: TGTGCCAGCAGTTTTAGGCCTAGCGGGGGCAATGAGCAGTTCTTC
cdr3_aa: CASSFRPSGGNEQFF

d_call: TRBD2
clone_size: .
v_call: TRBV6-2/TRBV6-3
j_call: TRBJ2-3
cdr3_nt: TGTGCCAGCAGTTACTCGATGGGGGGGTCAGGCACAGATACGCAGTATTTT
cdr3_aa: CASSYSMGGSGTDTQYF

d_call: .
clone_size: .
v_call: TRBV19
j_call: TRBJ1-1
cdr3_nt: TGTGCCAGTAGTATGGTCGGACGGGGGGCTAACACTGAAGCTTTCTTT
cdr3_aa: CASSMVGRGANTEAFF

d_call: .
clone_size: .
v_call: TRBV9
j_call: TRBJ1-1
cdr3_nt: TGTGCCAGCAGCGCACAGATGAACACTGAAGCTTTCTTT
cdr3_aa: CASSAQMNTEAFF

d_call: .
clone_size: .
v_call: TRBV2
j_call: TRBJ1-6
cdr3_nt: TGTGCCAGCGGCCCGGCAGGTCCTATAATTCAACCCCTCCACTTT
cdr3_aa: CASGPAGPIIQPLHF

d_call: TRBD1
clone_size: .
v_call: TRBV5-6
j_call: TRBJ1-2
cdr3_nt: TGTGCCAGCAGCTCCCCCTATGCAGGGGGCAGAGGCTACACCTTC
cdr3_aa: CASSSPYAGGRGYTF

d_call: .
clone_size: .
v_call: TRBV7-2
j_call: TRBJ2-5
cdr3_nt: TGTGCCAGCAGCTTAGCGCAACTAGCAGAGACCCAGTACTTC
cdr3_aa: CASSLAQLAETQYF

d_call: .
clone_size: .
v_call: TRBV6-5
j_call: TRBJ1-2
cdr3_nt: TGTGCCAGCAGTTACGACACCTATGGCTACACCTTC
cdr3_aa: CASSYDTYGYTF

d_call: .
clone_size: few
v_call: TRBV11-3
j_call: TRBJ1-1
cdr3_nt: TGTGCCAGCAGCCAGGGACTTTACACTGAAGCTTTCTTT
cdr3_aa: CASSQGLYTEAFF

d_call: .
clone_size: .
v_call: TRBV6-4
j_call: TRBJ1-5
cdr3_nt: TGTGCCAGCAGTCCAAACAGGGATCAGCCCCAGCATTTT
cdr3_aa: CASSPNRDQPQHF

d_call: TRBD1
clone_size: .
v_call: TRBV30
j_call: TRBJ1-6
cdr3_nt: TGTGCCGGGTCTCCCGGGACAGGGGTGGGTTCACCCCTCCACTTT
cdr3_aa: CAGSPGTGVGSPLHF

d_call: .
clone_size: .
v_call: TRBV7-8
j_call: TRBJ2-2
cdr3_nt: TGTGCCAGCAGCTTAGCGAGACTAGTGACCGGGGAGCTGTTTTTT
cdr3_aa: CASSLARLVTGELFF

d_call: .
clone_size: once
v_call: TRBV3-1/TRBV3-2
j_call: TRBJ2-7
cdr3_nt: TGTGCCAGCAGCCAAGCTGCAGCAGGGGAGCAGTACTTC
cdr3_aa: CASSQAAAGEQYF

d_call: .
clone_size: .
v_call: TRBV15
j_call: TRBJ1-5
cdr3_nt: TGTGCCACCAGCAGATCTAAAGCGGGAGGGTTAAGAAATCAGCCCCAGCATTTT
cdr3_aa: CATSRSKAGGLRNQPQHF

d_call: TRBD1
clone_size: .
v_call: TRBV27
j_call: TRBJ1-2
cdr3_nt: TGTGCCAGCAGTTTCTCGACAGGGATAAATGGCTACACCTTC
cdr3_aa: CASSFSTGINGYTF

d_call: .
clone_size: .
v_call: TRBV15
j_call: TRBJ1-5
cdr3_nt: TGTGCCACCAGCAGAGCGCCGGTGAGGGATCAGCCCCAGCATTTT
cdr3_aa: CATSRAPVRDQPQHF

d_call: .
clone_size: few
v_call: TRBV9
j_call: TRBJ1-3
cdr3_nt: TGTGCCAGCAGCCCCCTTCAGGGTGGCTCTGGAAACACCATATATTTT
cdr3_aa: CASSPLQGGSGNTIYF

d_call: TRBD1
clone_size: .
v_call: TRBV7-7
j_call: TRBJ2-7
cdr3_nt: TGTGCTAGCAGCCTACAAACGCTCCTCGGGACAGGTCCCTTGGAGCAGTACTTC
cdr3_aa: CASSLQTLLGTGPLEQYF

d_call: .
clone_size: .
v_call: TRBV7-9
j_call: TRBJ2-7
cdr3_nt: TGTGCCAGCAGCTTAGCGGGTCTAGGCGGCTCCTACGAGCAGTACTTC
cdr3_aa: CASSLAGLGGSYEQYF

d_call: TRBD1
clone_size: .
v_call: TRBV5-4
j_call: TRBJ1-4
cdr3_nt: TGTGCCAGCAGCTCCGGACAGGCAACTAATGAAAAACTGTTTTTT
cdr3_aa: CASSSGQATNEKLFF

d_call: .
clone_size: .
v_call: TRBV11-3
j_call: TRBJ2-1
cdr3_nt: TGTGCCAGCAGCTTGAGCGGAGGGGACAATGAGCAGTTCTTC
cdr3_aa: CASSLSGGDNEQFF

d_call: TRBD1
clone_size: .
v_call: TRBV18
j_call: TRBJ1-5
cdr3_nt: TGTGCCAGCTCCCCCGGGACAGCAAATCAGCCCCAGCATTTT
cdr3_aa: CASSPGTANQPQHF

d_call: TRBD2
clone_size: .
v_call: TRBV7-3
j_call: TRBJ2-7
cdr3_nt: TGTGCCAGCAGCTCGGGACTAGCGGGAGGTGAGCAGTACTTC
cdr3_aa: CASSSGLAGGEQYF

d_call: .
clone_size: .
v_call: TRBV5-8
j_call: TRBJ1-4
cdr3_nt: TGTGCCAGCAGCTCCGGGGAAACAGATGAAAAACTGTTTTTT
cdr3_aa: CASSSGETDEKLFF

d_call: TRBD1
clone_size: .
v_call: TRBV3-1/TRBV3-2
j_call: TRBJ2-7
cdr3_nt: TGTGCCAGCAGCAGGGACAGGGATTCGGTGCAGTACTTC
cdr3_aa: CASSRDRDSVQYF

d_call: .
clone_size: once
v_call: TRBV18
j_call: TRBJ2-1
cdr3_nt: TGTGCCAGCTCACCTATACCGGAGAATGAGCAGTTCTTC
cdr3_aa: CASSPIPENEQFF

d_call: .
clone_size: .
v_call: TRBV18
j_call: TRBJ1-1
cdr3_nt: TGTGCCAGCTCACCACCGGGGGGGGGCACTGAAGCTTTCTTT
cdr3_aa: CASSPPGGGTEAFF

d_call: TRBD1
clone_size: once
v_call: TRBV4-3
j_call: TRBJ1-1
cdr3_nt: TGCGCCAGCAGCCAAGCGACGGCCCCAGGGGGGACTGAAGCTTTCTTT
cdr3_aa: CASSQATAPGGTEAFF

d_call: .
clone_size: .
v_call: TRBV7-8
j_call: TRBJ2-3
cdr3_nt: TGTGCCAGCAGCCCAGGGAAGGTGGGCACAGATACGCAGTATTTT
cdr3_aa: CASSPGKVGTDTQYF

d_call: TRBD2
clone_size: few
v_call: TRBV5-1
j_call: TRBJ2-2
cdr3_nt: TGCGCCAGCAGCTTGGCCCCTAGCGGGACGAACACCGGGGAGCTGTTTTTT
cdr3_aa: CASSLAPSGTNTGELFF

d_call: .
clone_size: .
v_call: TRBV28
j_call: TRBJ1-1
cdr3_nt: TGTGCCAGCAGTTTCCCAGTGAACACTGAAGCTTTCTTT
cdr3_aa: CASSFPVNTEAFF

d_call: TRBD2
clone_size: .
v_call: TRBV19
j_call: TRBJ2-1
cdr3_nt: TGTGCCAGTAGTATCAATTGGTTGGCGGGGGGGCCGGATGAGCAGTTCTTC
cdr3_aa: CASSINWLAGGPDEQFF

d_call: TRBD2
clone_size: .
v_call: TRBV2
j_call: TRBJ2-3
cdr3_nt: TGTGCCAGCAGTCGGACTAGCGGTAGCACAGATACGCAGTATTTT
cdr3_aa: CASSRTSGSTDTQYF

d_call: .
clone_size: .
v_call: TRBV4-1
j_call: TRBJ2-7
cdr3_nt: TGCGCCAGCAGCCAAGACAAGGGGTACGTTCTTTCCACGCAGTACTTC
cdr3_aa: CASSQDKGYVLSTQYF